A selection of T cell receptor beta chains follows, all from one sample in a study of blood T cells in healthy people across ages. TCRdb re-derived calls from the 5' RACE reads in MiXCR, one entry per CDR3 protein. The sample yields 800,000 to 950,000 distinct CDR3 sequences, roughly 52% seen once. Sample: blood. These receptors came from a man under 40 in good health. Each CDR3 is given with its conserved first and last residue. The D gene is left open where the match is weak. The size of a clone is reported for some rows only, either as once, few or many, or as a class for expanded clones.

j_call clone_size v_call d_call cdr3_length cdr3_aa cdr3_nt
TRBJ2-1 many TRBV20-1 TRBD2 14 CSALTSGGADEQFF TGCAGTGCACTTACTAGCGGGGGGGCCGATGAGCAGTTCTTC
TRBJ2-6 few TRBV10-3 TRBD1 16 CAISQGAPSGANVLTF TGTGCCATCAGCCAGGGGGCCCCCTCTGGGGCCAACGTCCTGACTTTC
TRBJ2-7 once TRBV5-1 TRBD2 17 CASRTSGALSSYNEQYF TGCGCCAGCCGAACTAGCGGGGCCTTGAGCTCCTACAATGAGCAGTACTTC
TRBJ1-4 . TRBV10-3 . 16 CAISEEYGTGNEKLFF TGTGCCATCAGCGAAGAATATGGGACGGGGAATGAAAAACTGTTTTTT
TRBJ2-7 . TRBV7-2 . 14 CASVRKASSYEQYF TGTGCCAGCGTGAGAAAAGCCAGCTCCTACGAGCAGTACTTC
TRBJ2-1 few TRBV2 . 12 CASSDLGYEQFF TGTGCCAGCAGTGATCTCGGGTATGAGCAGTTCTTC
TRBJ1-5 . TRBV29-1 . 13 CSVNSGVNQPQHF TGCAGCGTTAATTCAGGAGTCAATCAGCCCCAGCATTTT
TRBJ1-2 . TRBV7-9 . 15 CASSSPDTANYGYTF TGTGCCAGCAGCTCCCCAGACACAGCTAACTATGGCTACACCTTC
TRBJ1-2 few TRBV25-1 TRBD1 15 CASSDWDSHNYGYTF TGTGCCAGCAGTGACTGGGACAGCCACAACTATGGCTACACCTTC
TRBJ2-1 few TRBV7-2 TRBD2 16 CASSYAWGGTYNEQFF TGTGCCAGCAGCTACGCGTGGGGAGGGACCTACAATGAGCAGTTCTTC
TRBJ2-3 . TRBV6-6 TRBD2 15 CASGVGSGGLDTQYF TGTGCCAGCGGAGTCGGTAGCGGGGGGTTAGATACGCAGTATTTT
TRBJ2-3 . TRBV28 TRBD1 15 CASSLEQGVRDTQYF TGTGCCAGCAGTTTGGAACAGGGGGTTCGGGATACGCAGTATTTT
TRBJ2-7 . TRBV4-1 TRBD1 17 CASSQEVGFGQGYEQYF TGCGCCAGCAGCCAGGAAGTAGGTTTCGGACAGGGATACGAGCAGTACTTC
TRBJ2-1 . TRBV29-1 TRBD2 15 CSVEDPLAVYNEQFF TGCAGCGTTGAAGATCCGCTAGCGGTCTACAATGAGCAGTTCTTC
TRBJ1-2 . TRBV29-1 . 12 CSANQQRGGYTF TGCAGCGCTAACCAGCAGAGGGGTGGCTACACCTTC
TRBJ2-1 . TRBV4-3 . 16 CASSQDGTNEWDEQFF TGCGCCAGCAGCCAAGATGGGACGAATGAATGGGATGAGCAGTTCTTC
TRBJ1-6 . TRBV20-1 TRBD1 17 CSARSLPGQLYNSPLHF TGCAGTGCTAGATCCTTACCGGGACAGCTCTATAATTCACCCCTCCACTTT
TRBJ2-7 few TRBV5-1 . 15 CASSFSAGSPYEQYF TGCGCCAGCAGCTTTAGTGCGGGGAGCCCGTACGAGCAGTACTTC
TRBJ2-3 . TRBV6-1 TRBD1 16 CASRNSGTGRTDTQYF TGTGCCAGCAGAAACTCCGGGACAGGGCGCACAGATACGCAGTATTTT
TRBJ1-2 . TRBV7-2 . 13 CASSSRQSDGYTF TGTGCCAGCAGCTCCAGACAGAGCGATGGCTACACCTTC
TRBJ1-1 . TRBV13 . 15 CASSLGGPGGTEAFF TGTGCCAGCAGCTTAGGTGGTCCGGGAGGTACTGAAGCTTTCTTT
TRBJ2-2 . TRBV29-1 . 12 CSGGKNTGELFF TGCAGCGGTGGAAAGAACACCGGGGAGCTGTTTTTT
TRBJ2-7 few TRBV7-9 TRBD2 14 CASSLGGLEREQYF TGTGCCAGCAGCTTAGGGGGACTAGAACGCGAGCAGTACTTC
TRBJ1-2 . TRBV5-6 TRBD1 16 CASSPMPETGTYGYTF TGTGCCAGCAGCCCGATGCCTGAGACAGGGACCTATGGCTACACCTTC
TRBJ2-1 . TRBV29-1 . 14 CSGRKVSSYNEQFF TGCAGCGGCCGTAAGGTCAGCTCCTACAATGAGCAGTTCTTC
TRBJ2-4 once TRBV4-2 . 14 CASSQGFGVTEQYF TGTGCCAGCAGCCAAGGTTTCGGGGTTACAGAGCAGTACTTC
TRBJ2-1 few TRBV7-2 TRBD2 15 CASSLKGGGADEQFF TGTGCCAGCAGCTTAAAAGGCGGGGGGGCGGATGAGCAGTTCTTC
TRBJ1-2 . TRBV28 . 14 CASSFAGALDGYTF TGTGCCAGCAGTTTTGCGGGGGCGCTTGATGGCTACACCTTC
TRBJ2-6 . TRBV21-1 . 16 CASSIYREPGANVLTF TGTGCCAGCAGCATTTACAGGGAGCCTGGGGCCAACGTCCTGACTTTC
TRBJ2-7 few TRBV20-1 TRBD2 13 CSARTSGGVEQYF TGCAGCGCACGGACTAGCGGGGGAGTGGAGCAGTACTTC
TRBJ2-1 few TRBV20-1 TRBD2 16 CSAGTSGGSSYNEQFF TGCAGTGCTGGTACTAGCGGGGGGAGCTCCTACAATGAGCAGTTCTTC
TRBJ1-1 few TRBV29-1 . 15 CSVDQPGTTNTEAFF TGCAGCGTTGATCAACCCGGGACAACCAACACTGAAGCTTTCTTT
TRBJ2-6 . TRBV5-1 . 15 CASSLIQSGANVLTF TGCGCCAGCAGCTTGATTCAGTCTGGGGCCAACGTCCTGACTTTC
TRBJ2-7 few TRBV20-1 TRBD1 14 CSAGGTGAYNEQYF TGCAGTGCTGGAGGGACAGGGGCTTACAATGAGCAGTACTTC
TRBJ2-7 many TRBV20-1 TRBD1 15 CSARDRQGTRYEQYF TGCAGTGCTAGAGATAGACAGGGAACACGCTACGAGCAGTACTTC
TRBJ2-3 . TRBV7-9 TRBD1 15 CASSLRGQGSDTQYF TGTGCCAGCAGCTTAAGGGGGCAGGGGTCAGATACGCAGTATTTT
TRBJ1-5 . TRBV12-3/TRBV12-4 . 14 CASSLGTLYQPQHF TGTGCCAGCAGTTTAGGTACACTCTATCAGCCCCAGCATTTT
TRBJ2-6 . TRBV2 . 16 CASRRQAFSGANVLTF TGTGCCAGCCGCCGACAGGCATTCTCTGGGGCCAACGTCCTGACTTTC
TRBJ2-1 . TRBV20-1 TRBD2 12 CSARGLAVEQFF TGCAGTGCTCGGGGACTAGCGGTGGAGCAGTTCTTC
TRBJ1-1 few TRBV10-3 TRBD1 13 CAITRGQGDEAFF TGTGCCATCACCCGAGGACAGGGGGATGAAGCTTTCTTT
TRBJ2-1 . TRBV3-1 . 13 CASSQGAIGEQFF TGTGCCAGCAGCCAAGGGGCAATAGGTGAGCAGTTCTTC
TRBJ1-2 . TRBV12-3/TRBV12-4 . 12 CASTWEGAGYTF TGTGCCAGCACCTGGGAGGGCGCGGGCTACACCTTC